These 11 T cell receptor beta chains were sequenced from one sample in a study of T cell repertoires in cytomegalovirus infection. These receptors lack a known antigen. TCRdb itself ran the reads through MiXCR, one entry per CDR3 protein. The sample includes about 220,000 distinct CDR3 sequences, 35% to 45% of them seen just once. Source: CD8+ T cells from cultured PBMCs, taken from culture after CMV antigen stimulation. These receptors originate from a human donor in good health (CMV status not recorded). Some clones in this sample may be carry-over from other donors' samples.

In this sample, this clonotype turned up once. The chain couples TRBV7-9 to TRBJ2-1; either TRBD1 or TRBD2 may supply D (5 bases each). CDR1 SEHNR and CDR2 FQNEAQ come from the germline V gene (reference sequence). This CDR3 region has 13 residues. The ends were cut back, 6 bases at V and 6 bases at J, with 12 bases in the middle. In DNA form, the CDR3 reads TGTGCCAGCAGTGGGGCAGGAGGCAATGAGCAGTTCTTC. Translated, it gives CASSGAGGNEQFF.

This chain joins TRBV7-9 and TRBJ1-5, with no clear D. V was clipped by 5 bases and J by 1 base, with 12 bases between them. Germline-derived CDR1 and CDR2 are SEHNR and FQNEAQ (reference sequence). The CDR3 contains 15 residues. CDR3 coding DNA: TGTGCCAGCAGCCCGACGGGCCCAAGCAATCAGCCCCAGCATTTT. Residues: CASSPTGPSNQPQHF.

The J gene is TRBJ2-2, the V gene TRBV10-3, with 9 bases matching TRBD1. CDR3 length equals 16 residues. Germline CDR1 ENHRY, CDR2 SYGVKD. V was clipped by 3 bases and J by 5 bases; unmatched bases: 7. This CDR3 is CAISETRDRVTGELFF. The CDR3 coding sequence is TGTGCCATCAGTGAAACCCGGGACAGGGTAACCGGGGAGCTGTTTTTT.

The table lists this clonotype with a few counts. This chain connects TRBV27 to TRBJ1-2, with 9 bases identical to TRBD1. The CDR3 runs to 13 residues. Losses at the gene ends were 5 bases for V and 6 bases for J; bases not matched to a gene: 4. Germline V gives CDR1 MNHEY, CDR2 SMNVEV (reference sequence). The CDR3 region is CASSNRDRDGYTF. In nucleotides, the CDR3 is TGTGCCAGCAGTAACCGGGACAGGGATGGCTACACCTTC.

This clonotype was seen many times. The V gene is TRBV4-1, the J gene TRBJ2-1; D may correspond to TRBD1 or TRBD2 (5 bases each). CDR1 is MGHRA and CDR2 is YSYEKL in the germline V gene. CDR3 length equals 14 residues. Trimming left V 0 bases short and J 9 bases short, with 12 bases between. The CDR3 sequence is CASSQDGSGSEQFF. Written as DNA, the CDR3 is TGCGCCAGCAGCCAAGATGGTTCAGGGAGTGAGCAGTTCTTC.

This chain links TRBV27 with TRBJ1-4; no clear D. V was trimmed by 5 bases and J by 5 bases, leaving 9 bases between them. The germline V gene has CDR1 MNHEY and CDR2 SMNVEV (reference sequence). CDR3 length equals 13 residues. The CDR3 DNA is TGTGCCAGCAGTACCCGGCGGAATGAAAAACTGTTTTTT. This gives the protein CASSTRRNEKLFF.

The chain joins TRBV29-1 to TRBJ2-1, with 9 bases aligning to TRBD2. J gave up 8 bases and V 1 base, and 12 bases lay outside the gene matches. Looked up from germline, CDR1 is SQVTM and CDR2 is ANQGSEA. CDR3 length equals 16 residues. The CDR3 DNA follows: TGCAGCGTTGAAGGGGGAGAGGCGGGAGGGAGCTATGAGCAGTTCTTC. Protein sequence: CSVEGGEAGGSYEQFF.

In DNA, the CDR3 is TGTGCCAGCAGTTTGTCTAGCGGAAATAACAATGAGCAGTTCTTC. Its translation: CASSLSSGNNNEQFF. This rearrangement joins TRBV27 to TRBJ2-1; 7 bases agree with TRBD2. The CDR3 totals 15 residues. V dropped 3 bases and J dropped 5; count of bases not matched to a gene: 7. Germline CDR1 and CDR2: MNHEY and SMNVEV (reference sequence).

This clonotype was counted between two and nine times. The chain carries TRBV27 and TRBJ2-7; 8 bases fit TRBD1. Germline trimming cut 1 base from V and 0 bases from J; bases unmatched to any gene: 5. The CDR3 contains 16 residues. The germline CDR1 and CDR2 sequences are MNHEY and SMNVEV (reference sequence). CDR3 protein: CASSLLGQGASYEQYF. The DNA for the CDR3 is TGTGCCAGCAGTTTATTGGGGCAGGGGGCCTCCTACGAGCAGTACTTC.

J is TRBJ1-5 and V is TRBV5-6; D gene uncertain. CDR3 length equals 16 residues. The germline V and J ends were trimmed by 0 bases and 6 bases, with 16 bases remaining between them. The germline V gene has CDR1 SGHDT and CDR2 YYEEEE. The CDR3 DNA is TGTGCCAGCAGCTTGGCCAGGTTGGGGAGACGTCAGCCCCAGCATTTT. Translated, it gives CASSLARLGRRQPQHF.

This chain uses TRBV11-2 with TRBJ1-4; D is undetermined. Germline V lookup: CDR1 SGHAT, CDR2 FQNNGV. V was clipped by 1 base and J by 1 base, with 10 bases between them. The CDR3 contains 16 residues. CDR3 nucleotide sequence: TGTGCCAGCAGCTTAGGTCTAGAGGGAACTAATGAAAAACTGTTTTTT. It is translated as CASSLGLEGTNEKLFF.